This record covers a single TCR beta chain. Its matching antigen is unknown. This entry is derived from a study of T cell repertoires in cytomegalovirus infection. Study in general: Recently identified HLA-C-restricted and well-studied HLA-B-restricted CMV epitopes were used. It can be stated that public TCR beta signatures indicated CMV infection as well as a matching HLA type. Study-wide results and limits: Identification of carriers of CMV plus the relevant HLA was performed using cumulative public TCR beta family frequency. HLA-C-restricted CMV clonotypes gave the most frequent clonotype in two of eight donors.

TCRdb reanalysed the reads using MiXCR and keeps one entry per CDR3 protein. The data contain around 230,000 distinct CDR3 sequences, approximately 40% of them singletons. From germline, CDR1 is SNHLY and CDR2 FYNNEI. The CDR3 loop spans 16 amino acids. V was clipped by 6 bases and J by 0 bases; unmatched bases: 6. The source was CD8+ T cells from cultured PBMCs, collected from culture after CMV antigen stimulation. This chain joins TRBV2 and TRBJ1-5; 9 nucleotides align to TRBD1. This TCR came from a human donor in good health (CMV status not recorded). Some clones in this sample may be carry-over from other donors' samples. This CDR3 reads CASSETGGYSNQPQHF. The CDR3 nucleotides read TGTGCCAGCAGCGAGACAGGGGGTTATAGCAATCAGCCCCAGCATTTT. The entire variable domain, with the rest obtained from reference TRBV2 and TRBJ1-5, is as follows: EPEVTQTPSHQVTQMGQEVILRCVPISNHLYFYWYRQILGQKVEFLVSFYNNEISEKSEIFDDQFSVERPDGSNFTLKIRSTKLEDSAMYFCASSETGGYSNQPQHFGDGTRLSIL.